This T cell receptor beta chain was recovered during a study of shared clonotypes between healthy human individuals. Study-wide background: A couple of female and a few male donors aged 18 to 49 were enrolled.

Profiled with immunoSEQ multiplex PCR; TCRdb holds only in-frame clones, not every one. Seen here are about 600,000 clones, 70% to 80% observed once, and the top ten hold more than 10%. The CDR3 runs to 16 residues. Germline loops: CDR1 MDHEN, CDR2 SYDVKM. The V and J ends lost 5 bases and 2 bases, in that order; junction bases with no gene match: 11. The sequencing sample was made of PBMCs. This TCR derives from a woman aged 40-49 years in good health. Some clones in this sample may be carry-over from other donors' samples. The chain is built from TRBV28 and TRBJ2-5; 7 bases agree with TRBD2. CDR3 protein: CASSPLRAGLQETQYF. The CDR3 DNA reads as TGTGCCAGCAGTCCTCTCCGAGCGGGATTGCAAGAGACCCAGTACTTC.